These 9 T cell receptor beta chains originate from one sample sequenced in a study of HIV-infected children after antiretroviral therapy interruption. A 3' RACE protocol on RNA, with unique molecular identifiers, produced the TCR library. One entry per CDR3 protein, called by TCRdb with MiXCR from the 3' RACE reads. This sample carries about 89,000 distinct CDR3 sequences, about 7.2% of them seen once, and the ten largest clones take roughly 1%. Sample treatment: PENTA 11 planned treatment interruption arm or continuous ART arm. The sample was CD45RA+ CD4+ T cells from PBMCs, pooled from several time points, taken from a donor given antiretroviral therapy, either interrupted or continuous. Regarding subset: naive CD4+ CD45RA+ CD45RO- T cells. These receptor sequences come from a pool of human donors with HIV.

In its sample, this clonotype was seen a few times. The chain links TRBV3-1 to TRBJ2-2; D remains ambiguous. This CDR3 contains 15 residues. Germline CDR1 is LGHDT and CDR2 is YNNKEL (reference sequence). Deletions cut 3 bases from V and 6 bases from J, with 14 bases between. The DNA of the CDR3 is TGTGCCAGCAGCCAGCCCTCCACACTGCCCGGGGAGCTGTTTTTT. Its protein product is CASSQPSTLPGELFF.

Judged by abundance, this clonotype is medium-sized. The chain links TRBV28 to TRBJ2-1, with D possibly being TRBD2 (5 bases). The germline V and J ends were trimmed by 6 bases and 0 bases, with 12 bases remaining between them. Germline assignment: CDR1 MDHEN and CDR2 SYDVKM. The CDR3 has 15 amino acids. This CDR3 is CASRDIAYSYNEQFF. DNA for the CDR3: TGTGCCAGCAGAGACATAGCGTACTCCTACAATGAGCAGTTCTTC.

This clonotype came up a few times. This chain joins TRBV5-1 and TRBJ2-1, with D perhaps matching TRBD1 or TRBD2 (6 bases each). With 0 bases removed from V and 6 bases from J, the gap between germline ends came to 16 bases. Germline CDR1 SGHRS, CDR2 YFSETQ. The CDR3 totals 16 residues. The chain's CDR3 is CASSLEAYGGGNEQFF. CDR3 sequence (DNA): TGCGCCAGCAGCTTGGAAGCCTACGGGGGCGGCAATGAGCAGTTCTTC.

This clonotype has at least ten counts. CDR3 protein: CASSLQDMNTEAFF. The CDR3 DNA reads as TGCGCCAGCAGCTTACAGGACATGAACACTGAAGCTTTCTTT. This chain joins TRBV5-1 and TRBJ1-1; tentatively, D is TRBD1 (5 bases). CDR3 length: 14 residues. The V gene lost 2 bases and the J gene lost 0 bases, with 8 bases spanning the gap. Germline CDR1 and CDR2: SGHRS and YFSETQ.

The chain links TRBV4-1 to TRBJ2-6; TRBD1 matches 8 bases. The trim removed 0 bases at V and 1 base at J, leaving 8 bases unmatched. This CDR3 contains 19 residues. Germline CDR1 is MGHRA and CDR2 is YSYEKL. CDR3: CASSQEGRQGWSGANVLTF. The CDR3, as DNA: TGCGCCAGCAGCCAAGAAGGGAGACAGGGGTGGTCTGGGGCCAACGTCCTGACTTTC.

This clonotype was found a few times. The chain couples TRBV5-1 to TRBJ2-2; D not certain. The CDR3 has 14 amino acids. Germline V CDR1 and CDR2: SGHRS, YFSETQ. Trimming cost V 0 bases and J 7 bases, with 10 bases left between them. The CDR3 reads CASSLADFVGELFF. The CDR3 DNA reads TGCGCCAGCAGCTTGGCCGACTTCGTCGGGGAGCTGTTTTTT.

This clonotype showed up many times. CDR3 coding DNA: TGTGCCAGTGGGACAGTGAACACTGAAGCTTTCTTT. Residues: CASGTVNTEAFF. This rearrangement joins TRBV19 to TRBJ1-1, with TRBD1 matching over 7 bases. CDR3 length: 12 amino acids. The V and J ends lost 8 bases and 0 bases, in that order; junction bases with no gene match: 0. Germline V gene lookup returns CDR1 LNHDA and CDR2 SQIVND (reference sequence).

This clonotype was counted at least ten times. This rearrangement joins TRBV7-9 to TRBJ2-1; 8 nucleotides align to TRBD1. The length of the CDR3 is 15 residues. Germline CDR1 and CDR2: SEHNR and FQNEAQ (reference sequence). Losses at the gene ends were 5 bases for V and 5 bases for J; bases not matched to a gene: 8. In DNA, the CDR3 is TGTGCCAGCAGCCGAACCGGGACAGGTAACAATGAGCAGTTCTTC. It specifies CASSRTGTGNNEQFF.

Many counts were recorded for this clonotype. V usage is TRBV2 and J usage is TRBJ1-2, with 8 bases matching TRBD1. The CDR3 is 12 amino acids. Trimming cost V 7 bases and J 3 bases; bases outside gene matches: 1. Germline CDR1 and CDR2: SNHLY and FYNNEI. The CDR3 loop is CASTGGHYGYTF. The CDR3 DNA is TGTGCCAGCACAGGGGGCCACTATGGCTACACCTTC. Drawing the rest from reference TRBV2 and TRBJ1-2, the complete variable domain is EPEVTQTPSHQVTQMGQEVILRCVPISNHLYFYWYRQILGQKVEFLVSFYNNEISEKSEIFDDQFSVERPDGSNFTLKIRSTKLEDSAMYFCASTGGHYGYTFGSGTRLTVV.